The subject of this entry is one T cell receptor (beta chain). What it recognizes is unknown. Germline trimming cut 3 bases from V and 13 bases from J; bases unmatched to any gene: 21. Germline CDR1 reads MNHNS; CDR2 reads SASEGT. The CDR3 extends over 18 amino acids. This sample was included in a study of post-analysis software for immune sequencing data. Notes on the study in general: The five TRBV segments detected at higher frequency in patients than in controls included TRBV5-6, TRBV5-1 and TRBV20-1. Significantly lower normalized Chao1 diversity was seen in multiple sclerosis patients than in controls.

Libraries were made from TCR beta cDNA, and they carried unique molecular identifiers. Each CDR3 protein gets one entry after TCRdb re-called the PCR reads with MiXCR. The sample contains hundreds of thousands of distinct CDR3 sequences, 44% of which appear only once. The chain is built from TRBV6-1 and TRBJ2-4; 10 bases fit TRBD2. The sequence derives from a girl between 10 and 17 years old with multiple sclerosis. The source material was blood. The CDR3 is CASSDQIFTSGKYDEQYF. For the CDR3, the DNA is TGTGCCAGCAGTGATCAGATATTTACTAGCGGGAAGTACGATGAGCAGTACTTC.